The 25 T cell receptor beta chains below all came from one sample that was sequenced in a study of Ad26.COV2.S vaccination and SARS-CoV-2 variants. TCRdb's copy holds only in-frame clones and misses some; the assay was immunoSEQ multiplex PCR. This sample has 400,000 to 450,000 clones, with approximately 90% found just once. Treatment: around 19 received Ad26.COV2.S at low or high dose, single or two shots; about 5 received placebo; per-sample allocation not given. On day 63 after the first injection, vaccine and placebo recipients gave samples. Sample: peripheral blood, taken in a trial of Ad26.COV2.S vaccine versus placebo. Receptor source: a person between 18 and 59 years old who received the Ad26.COV2.S COVID-19 vaccine or a placebo.

This chain links TRBV6-5 with TRBJ2-7; D call uncertain. The ends were cut back, 0 bases at V and 0 bases at J, with 9 bases in the middle. This CDR3 contains 15 residues. CDR1 MNHEY and CDR2 SVGAGI come from the germline V gene. The CDR3 bases are TGTGCCAGCAGTTACTCCGGTCGCAGCTCCTACGAGCAGTACTTC. It yields the protein CASSYSGRSSYEQYF.

V is TRBV12-3 or TRBV12-4 and J is TRBJ1-1; 8 bases map to TRBD1. The ends lost 6 bases at V and 4 bases at J; junction bases unmatched: 4. The CDR3 is 13 residues long. The CDR3 sequence: CASSWTGPTEAFF. The DNA for the CDR3 is TGTGCCAGCAGCTGGACAGGGCCCACTGAAGCTTTCTTT.

V is TRBV28 and J is TRBJ1-5; D is unclear. This CDR3 contains 16 residues. The germline CDR1 and CDR2 sequences are MDHEN and SYDVKM. V was clipped by 3 bases and J by 5 bases, with 17 bases between them. The CDR3 bases are TGTGCCAGCAGTTTCCCCTTATCGGGGAAAGATCAGCCCCAGCATTTT. Translated, it gives CASSFPLSGKDQPQHF. Using reference TRBV28 and TRBJ1-5 for the parts outside the CDR3, the full variable domain is DVKVTQSSRYLVKRTGEKVFLECVQDMDHENMFWYRQDPGLGLRLIYFSYDVKMKEKGDIPEGYSVSREKKERFSLILESASTNQTSMYLCASSFPLSGKDQPQHFGDGTRLSIL.

The gene calls are TRBV12-5 and TRBJ2-7; D is unclear. The CDR3 has 12 amino acids. Per the germline V gene, CDR1 is LGHNT and CDR2 is FRNRAP. V lost 0 bases and J lost 2, with 2 bases in between. CDR3 loop: CASGLVPYEQYF. The CDR3 DNA reads as TGTGCTAGTGGTTTGGTACCCTACGAGCAGTACTTC.

The chain uses TRBV28 and TRBJ1-5; a possible D gene is TRBD1 (6 bases). The CDR3 is 15 residues long. Germline CDR1 MDHEN, CDR2 SYDVKM. Between the trimmed V and J ends, which lost 5 bases and 2 bases, there was a span of 13 bases. CDR3: CASSPQGLGNQPQHF. In nucleotides, the CDR3 is TGTGCCAGCAGTCCACAGGGATTGGGCAATCAGCCCCAGCATTTT.

The gene calls are TRBV6-5 and TRBJ1-5, with TRBD1 matching 8 bases. The J segment lost 5 bases and the V segment lost 6 bases, leaving 9 bases of the junction unmatched. This CDR3 comprises 15 residues. Germline loops: CDR1 MNHEY, CDR2 SVGAGI. The CDR3 DNA is TGTGCCAGCAGAGACCAAGGACAGGGACATCAGCCCCAGCATTTT. This translates into CASRDQGQGHQPQHF.

This clone occurred a few times. The chain recombines TRBV4-2 with TRBJ2-2; 7 bases match TRBD2. Germline CDR1 reads LGHNA; CDR2 reads YNFKEQ. V was pared by 1 base and J by 1 base, with 24 bases of the junction left unmatched. The length of the CDR3 is 23 residues. CDR3 sequence: CASSQGLPGVTWRAGVNTGELFF. CDR3 DNA sequence: TGTGCCAGCAGCCAAGGATTACCGGGCGTTACTTGGAGGGCGGGGGTGAACACCGGGGAGCTGTTTTTT.

The rearrangement joins TRBV28 to TRBJ1-6; TRBD1 aligns across 10 bases. Trimming cost V 3 bases and J 9 bases; bases outside gene matches: 2. This CDR3 is 14 amino acids long. Germline loops: CDR1 MDHEN, CDR2 SYDVKM. The CDR3 DNA is TGTGCCAGCAGTTTGGGGACAGGGGCTTCACCCCTCCACTTT. Protein sequence: CASSLGTGASPLHF.

The chain combines TRBV10-3 with TRBJ1-1, with a tentative D call TRBD1 (5 bases). Trimming took off 7 bases at V and 1 base at J, with 10 bases between the two ends. Germline V CDR1 and CDR2: ENHRY, SYGVKD. This CDR3 is built from 13 residues. In DNA form, the CDR3 reads TGTGCCATCAATTGGGGCGGGAACACTGAAGCTTTCTTT. Its translation is CAINWGGNTEAFF.

The genes are TRBV28 and TRBJ1-6; 7 bases match TRBD1. Germline trimming cut 5 bases from V and 10 bases from J; bases unmatched to any gene: 17. This CDR3 is 17 amino acids long. Germline lookup yields CDR1 MDHEN and CDR2 SYDVKM. CDR3 loop: CASSVVRQGGNGSPLHF. The CDR3 DNA follows: TGTGCCAGCAGTGTGGTCCGACAGGGTGGGAATGGATCACCCCTCCACTTT.

This rearrangement joins TRBV28 to TRBJ1-5; no reliable D call. Trimming shortened V by 6 bases and J by 0 bases, and 12 bases separated the two germline ends. This CDR3 spans 15 amino acids. Germline lookup yields CDR1 MDHEN and CDR2 SYDVKM. In DNA, the CDR3 is TGTGCCAGCAGCGTCGTAGTGGATAGCAATCAGCCCCAGCATTTT. Its protein is CASSVVVDSNQPQHF.

The chain uses TRBV9 and TRBJ1-1, with TRBD1 matching over 7 bases. This CDR3 has 18 amino acids. From germline, CDR1 is SGDLS and CDR2 YYNGEE. V lost 4 bases, J lost 1 base, and 16 bases stayed unmatched. DNA for the CDR3: TGTGCCAGCAGCTCCCAAGTTGGGGGCAGGGGGACGAACACTGAAGCTTTCTTT. Translating gives CASSSQVGGRGTNTEAFF.

The sample holds one count of this clone. The chain joins TRBV28 to TRBJ2-3, with D possibly matching TRBD2 (5 bases). V dropped 5 bases and J dropped 1 base, with 13 bases sitting between them. The CDR3 is made up of 15 amino acids. Germline V gene sequence: CDR1 MDHEN, CDR2 SYDVKM. The CDR3 bases are TGTGCCAGCAGTCCGGAAGCGGCCCGCACAGATACGCAGTATTTT. The encoded protein is CASSPEAARTDTQYF.

The rearrangement joins TRBV27 to TRBJ1-2; TRBD1 aligns across 12 bases. The CDR3 consists of 13 residues. CDR1 and CDR2 from the germline V gene are MNHEY and SMNVEV (reference sequence). The junction had 5 bases not matched to a gene; V was cut back by 8 bases and J by 7 bases. Written as DNA, the CDR3 is TGTGCCAGCGGGGACAGGGGGCCGTCTGGCTACACCTTC. It translates to CASGDRGPSGYTF.

This chain uses TRBV19 with TRBJ1-6, with D maybe TRBD1 (5 bases). The CDR3 runs 15 residues. Germline lookup yields CDR1 LNHDA and CDR2 SQIVND (reference sequence). Trimming cost V 5 bases and J 10 bases, with 18 bases left between them. The CDR3 here is CASSGGLQGWSPLHF. The CDR3 bases are TGTGCCAGTAGTGGCGGTTTGCAGGGATGGTCACCCCTCCACTTT.

The rearrangement links TRBV5-5 to TRBJ2-5; 8 nucleotides align to TRBD2. The V gene end was trimmed by 0 bases and the J gene end by 5 bases; junction bases not matched to a gene: 6. The CDR3 is made up of 15 amino acids. Germline V lookup: CDR1 SGHKS, CDR2 YYEKEE (reference sequence). The CDR3 DNA reads as TGTGCCAGCAGCTTGGTCGGGAGGGCCCCGGAGACCCAGTACTTC. Translating it yields CASSLVGRAPETQYF.

V usage is TRBV11-2 and J usage is TRBJ2-7; TRBD1 might be the D (6 bases). Per the germline V gene, CDR1 is SGHAT and CDR2 is FQNNGV. The CDR3 loop spans 15 amino acids. Trimming removed 0 bases at V and 6 bases at J, with 15 bases between. The CDR3 sequence is CASSLDVQGLSEQYF. CDR3 in DNA: TGTGCCAGCAGCTTAGATGTACAGGGATTGAGCGAGCAGTACTTC.

This clone was seen a single time. This rearrangement joins TRBV5-8 to TRBJ2-5; 14 nucleotides line up with TRBD2. This CDR3 region has 16 residues. Germline V CDR1 and CDR2: SGHTS, YDEGEE. V dropped 4 bases and J dropped 5; count of bases not matched to a gene: 7. The CDR3 sequence: CASSPGLAGARETQYF. CDR3 in DNA: TGTGCCAGCAGCCCGGGACTAGCGGGGGCCCGGGAGACCCAGTACTTC.

The DNA of the CDR3 is TGTGCCAGCAGCAACCGGAGCGAAGCTTTCTTT. The encoded protein is CASSNRSEAFF. The chain uses TRBV21-1 and TRBJ1-1. TRBV21-1 is an annotated pseudogene. The CDR3 contains 11 residues.

The CDR3 is CASSPRGDETQYF. The DNA for the CDR3 is TGTGCCAGCTCACCACGGGGCGACGAGACCCAGTACTTC. This sequence joins TRBV18 and TRBJ2-5, with D tentatively TRBD1 (5 bases). The length of the CDR3 is 13 residues. Trimming removed 1 base at V and 5 bases at J, with 8 bases between. The germline V gene has CDR1 KGHSH and CDR2 LQKENI.

The J gene is TRBJ2-5, the V gene TRBV14, with unresolved D. This CDR3 is built from 12 residues. Trimming removed 4 bases at V and 0 bases at J, with 3 bases between. Germline CDR1 is SGHDN and CDR2 is FVKESK. CDR3 sequence: CASSRNQETQYF. In DNA form, the CDR3 reads TGTGCCAGCAGCCGGAACCAAGAGACCCAGTACTTC. Variable domain in full (rest from reference TRBV14 and TRBJ2-5): EAGVTQFPSHSVIEKGQTVTLRCDPISGHDNLYWYRRVMGKEIKFLLHFVKESKQDESGMPNNRFLAERTGGTYSTLKVQPAELEDSGVYFCASSRNQETQYFGPGTRLLVL.

Remarks on this clone: Other DNA sequences in this specimen translate into the identical CDR3. This chain joins TRBV5-1 and TRBJ2-7, with 9 positions matching TRBD2. This CDR3 has 15 residues. Germline CDR1 and CDR2: SGHRS and YFSETQ. V lost 0 bases and J lost 0; bases outside the gene matches: 1. Here the CDR3 reads CASSLVSGSSYEQYF. The CDR3 region has the DNA TGCGCCAGCAGCTTGGTTAGCGGGAGCTCCTACGAGCAGTACTTC.

The V and J genes are TRBV29-1 and TRBJ1-1, with TRBD1 as a possible D gene (5 bases). V lost 3 bases to trimming and J lost 11 bases, with 13 bases between them. CDR1 is SQVTM, CDR2 ANQGSEA, per germline. The CDR3 loop spans 11 amino acids. CDR3 coding DNA: TGCAGCGTTGACTGGGGGAGGAGTGCTTTCTTT. Translation gives CSVDWGRSAFF.

The V and J genes are TRBV4-3 and TRBJ1-1, with 7 bases aligning to TRBD1. Unmatched junction bases numbered 4, after V lost 1 base and J lost 8 bases. The CDR3 spans 13 residues. Germline V gene sequence: CDR1 LGHNA, CDR2 YSLEER. The CDR3 spells CASSQALQGEAFF. The DNA of the CDR3 is TGCGCCAGCAGCCAAGCTCTACAGGGGGAAGCTTTCTTT.

V is TRBV28 and J is TRBJ2-7, with D maybe TRBD1 (5 bases). CDR1 is MDHEN and CDR2 is SYDVKM in the germline V gene. This CDR3 region has 14 residues. The V end lost 1 base, the J end lost 2 bases, and 9 bases lay between the germline ends. The CDR3 reads CASSLLDKPYEQYF. Here the CDR3 DNA reads TGTGCCAGCAGTTTATTGGACAAACCCTACGAGCAGTACTTC.